This record looks at one T cell receptor beta chain sequence and its context. This clonotype came up a few times. It lacks a known antigen. Base qualities are not provided; no much larger clone lies one nucleotide away. The data belong to a study of T-cell memory formation after mild COVID-19 (dated by TCRdb to the early 2020s). At the level of the whole study: TCR sequence clusters from the two donors were found to be largely donor specific. In a couple of donors, T-cell clones that expanded and contracted after mild COVID-19 were followed by sequencing TCRalpha and TCRbeta repertoires longitudinally. Two young, previously healthy adult volunteers, one female and one male, were included in the cohort.

Sequencing instrument: Illumina NovaSeq 6000. TCRalpha and TCRbeta cDNA libraries were constructed by 5'RACE with constant-segment primers, with sample barcodes and unique molecular identifiers being introduced. RNA was extracted from every sample with Trizol reagent. Libraries were amplified in two PCR steps, with a second sample barcode and Illumina TruSeq adapters added in the second step. Sequencing of the libraries was done on an Illumina NovaSeq, producing 2 x 150 bp paired-end reads. On the study's bioinformatics: Demultiplexing of reads and collapsing into UMI-guided consensus sequences were performed with migec v1.2.7. Using mixcr v2.1.11, UMI consensuses were aligned to TRA and TRB V and J templates and then assembled into clonotypes. Clonotypes were classified as expanded or contracted when called significant by both edgeR and NoisET, with noise models trained on biological replicates. For edgeR calls, a false discovery rate-adjusted p below 0.01 and a log2 fold-change threshold of 1 were applied. As an exploratory analysis of dynamics, PCA with hierarchical clustering was applied to max-normalized trajectories of the 1000 most abundant clonotypes. Separately sequenced CD4+ and CD8+ repertoires were used to assign a CD4 or CD8 phenotype to each responding clone. TCRdb itself trimmed the public reads at Q25 with fastp, ran MiXCR and retained productive beta chains. Identical CDR3 protein sequences are pooled into one entry, listed with their most common genes and DNA. TCRdb's processing, not the study's, gives the V and J calls here. Within this sample are around 80,000 distinct CDR3 sequences, with approximately 15% of them counted one time only. The top ten clonotypes cover 30% to 35% of the sample.

Summary of the overall study and its limitations: Some responding clones were detected in pre-infection memory, suggesting pre-existing cross-reactive memory T cells joined the SARS-CoV-2 response. Whether the second-wave clones peaking on day 37 were SARS-CoV-2 specific was not confirmed. Clones contracting from day 15 to 85 had balanced CD4/CD8 phenotypes, while a second wave expanding from day 15 to 37 was biased towards CD4+. Contracting CD4+ clones were found mainly in CM and EM memory subsets, while CD8+ clones were enriched in EMRA. Only two mild cases were covered in the study, and larger cohorts including severe cases with pre-infection samples were considered necessary.

Ficoll-Paque density gradient centrifugation was used to isolate PBMCs. The sample comprised PBMCs or a T cell subset sorted from them (not recorded which). This TCR was recovered from an adult woman who had mild COVID-19 (a few samples of this study predate the infection). The sample titles of this study are shuffled in the database, so cell type and time point are left out; the donor was told from shared clones.

The sequenced DNA: TGTGCCTGGAGTGTGTCCCACCCGGGTAATGAGCAGTTCTTC. This gives the protein CAWSVSHPGNEQFF. The chain couples TRBV30 to TRBJ2-1; the D gene is unclear. Trimming at the junction amounts to 0 bases on V and 7 bases on J, and the germline ends lie 13 bases apart. The germline V gene (reference sequence) specifies GTSNPN as CDR1 and SVGIG as CDR2. The CDR3 covers 14 residues, taking in both the cysteine and the phenylalanine. Solely the CDR3 DNA is kept, with 42 bases framed from the first base. With all but the CDR3 taken from the reference TRBV30 and TRBJ2-1 genes, the full variable domain is: SQTIHQWPATLVQPVGSPLSLECTVEGTSNPNLYWYRQAAGRGLQLLFYSVGIGQISSEVPQNLSASRPQDRQFILSSKKLLLSDSGFYLCAWSVSHPGNEQFFGPGTRLTVL.